Shown below are 17 T cell receptor beta chains from a single sample sequenced in a study of shared T cell receptors in the human thymus. Assay: immunoSEQ multiplex PCR; the TCRdb copy retains only in-frame clones and omits some. The table has 600,000 to 900,000 clones, 80% to 90% seen once. These data were also reused for a study on human thymus T cells.

The sample comprised thymocytes. Every receptor here comes from a girl younger than two with a congenital heart defect.

The chain links TRBV7-6 to TRBJ1-2; 7 bases align to TRBD1. Germline V gives CDR1 SGHVS, CDR2 FNYEAQ. The ends lost 2 bases at V and 8 bases at J; junction bases unmatched: 5. This CDR3 comprises 13 residues. The CDR3 loop is CASSLKQGTGYTF. The DNA for the CDR3 is TGTGCCAGCAGCTTAAAACAGGGGACAGGCTACACCTTC.

The chain joins TRBV15 to TRBJ1-1; the match to TRBD1 covers 7 bases. Looked up from germline, CDR1 is LNHNV and CDR2 is YYDKDF (reference sequence). CDR3 size: 17 residues. The junction had 18 bases not matched to a gene; V was cut back by 5 bases and J by 6 bases. In DNA form, the CDR3 reads TGTGCCACCAGCGGACGACAGGGAGCAGGGACTGTCGCTGAAGCTTTCTTT. Protein product: CATSGRQGAGTVAEAFF. The full variable domain, completed using reference TRBV15 and TRBJ1-1, is DAMVIQNPRYQVTQFGKPVTLSCSQTLNHNVMYWYQQKSSQAPKLLFHYYDKDFNNEADTPDNFQSRRPNTSFCFLDIRSPGLGDTAMYLCATSGRQGAGTVAEAFFGQGTRLTVV.

The chain employs TRBV6-6 and TRBJ2-4; 10 bases agree with TRBD1. V lost 1 base, J lost 8 bases, and 5 bases stayed unmatched. Germline loops: CDR1 MNHNY, CDR2 SVGAGI (reference sequence). The CDR3 is made up of 15 amino acids. Here the CDR3 DNA reads TGTGCCAGCAGTTACTTCCTGGACAGGGGGGACATTCAGTACTTC. It translates to CASSYFLDRGDIQYF.

This clone showed up just once. J is TRBJ2-2 and V is TRBV4-3; the match to TRBD2 covers 9 bases. With 0 bases clipped from V and 5 bases from J, the junction kept 7 bases outside the gene matches. CDR1 and CDR2 (germline): LGHNA, YSLEER. The CDR3 spans 17 residues. The CDR3, as DNA: TGCGCCAGCAGCCAAGATGGGCGGGGGGGAGGGACCGGGGAGCTGTTTTTT. Its protein product is CASSQDGRGGGTGELFF.

This clone has a single count. CDR3 residues: CASGQGTYEQYF. The CDR3 DNA reads TGTGCCAGCGGACAGGGGACCTACGAGCAGTACTTC. The J gene is TRBJ2-7, the V gene TRBV28; 9 nucleotides align to TRBD1. The germline V gene has CDR1 MDHEN and CDR2 SYDVKM. The CDR3 spans 12 residues. V lost 8 bases and J lost 2; bases outside the gene matches: 1. The whole variable domain, filled in from reference TRBV28 and TRBJ2-7, reads DVKVTQSSRYLVKRTGEKVFLECVQDMDHENMFWYRQDPGLGLRLIYFSYDVKMKEKGDIPEGYSVSREKKERFSLILESASTNQTSMYLCASGQGTYEQYFGPGTRLTVT.

This chain links TRBV7-2 with TRBJ2-7; perhaps TRBD2 as D (5 bases). The CDR3 runs to 14 residues. The germline gives CDR1 SGHTA, CDR2 FQGNSA. V was shortened by 7 bases and J by 2 bases, with 15 bases between the two germline ends. CDR3 bases: TGTGCCAGCACCCCTTCTTCGGGGACCTACGAGCAGTACTTC. Translating it yields CASTPSSGTYEQYF.

The chain uses TRBV29-1 and TRBJ2-5; tentative D call: TRBD2 (7 bases). The germline CDR1 and CDR2 sequences are SQVTM and ANQGSEA. V lost 3 bases, J lost 5 bases, and 13 bases lay in between. The CDR3 covers 13 residues. The CDR3 sequence: CSVEAGAPETQYF. DNA of the CDR3: TGCAGCGTTGAGGCGGGGGCCCCTGAGACCCAGTACTTC.

This chain connects TRBV28 to TRBJ1-3; the D is unclear. The CDR3 extends over 16 amino acids. Germline-derived CDR1 and CDR2 are MDHEN and SYDVKM. V gave up 3 bases and J gave up 0 bases, with 12 bases separating them. Here the CDR3 reads CASSFKKKSSGNTIYF. The CDR3 nucleotides are TGTGCCAGCAGTTTCAAGAAGAAGAGCTCTGGAAACACCATATATTTT. The variable domain in full, completed from reference TRBV28 and TRBJ1-3, reads DVKVTQSSRYLVKRTGEKVFLECVQDMDHENMFWYRQDPGLGLRLIYFSYDVKMKEKGDIPEGYSVSREKKERFSLILESASTNQTSMYLCASSFKKKSSGNTIYFGEGSWLTVV.

This clone was found once. Distinct nucleotide sequences in the sample also encode this CDR3. The CDR3 is CASSPSGGASYEQYF. CDR3 bases: TGTGCCAGCTCACCAAGCGGGGGGGCCTCCTACGAGCAGTACTTC. The chain is built from TRBV18 and TRBJ2-7; 10 nucleotides agree with TRBD2. CDR3 length equals 15 residues. With 2 bases clipped from V and 0 bases from J, the junction kept 1 base outside the gene matches. The V gene's germline CDR1 is KGHSH and CDR2 LQKENI.

V usage is TRBV28 and J usage is TRBJ2-7, with 9 bases that match TRBD1. Losses at the gene ends were 4 bases for V and 2 bases for J; bases not matched to a gene: 21. This CDR3 is built from 20 residues. Germline CDR1 MDHEN, CDR2 SYDVKM. The CDR3 loop reads CASSSQSPSKGDRETYEQYF. DNA for the CDR3: TGTGCCAGCAGTTCACAATCCCCATCCAAGGGGGACAGGGAAACCTACGAGCAGTACTTC.

This sequence joins TRBV27 and TRBJ2-7; D remains unclear. The CDR3 contains 13 residues. Germline CDR1 MNHEY, CDR2 SMNVEV (reference sequence). V was shortened by 3 bases and J by 0 bases, with 6 bases between the two germline ends. CDR3 coding DNA: TGTGCCAGCAGTTTGCAGGACTCCTACGAGCAGTACTTC. Translating it yields CASSLQDSYEQYF.

This CDR3 reads CASSQGRDTEAFF. The CDR3 DNA follows: TGTGCCAGCAGCCAAGGGAGGGACACTGAAGCTTTCTTT. The rearrangement links TRBV5-4 to TRBJ1-1; D uncertain. CDR1 is SGHNT and CDR2 is YYREEE in the germline V gene (reference sequence). The V end was cut by 4 bases, the J end by 3 bases, with 10 bases between. CDR3 length: 13 amino acids.

The V and J genes are TRBV4-2 and TRBJ2-3; D is possibly TRBD1 (5 bases). The CDR3 sequence is 17 residues long. Trimming stripped 0 bases from V and 1 base from J, with 14 bases between. The germline gives CDR1 LGHNA, CDR2 YNFKEQ. This CDR3 is CASSQDLDTLGTDTQYF. CDR3 bases: TGTGCCAGCAGCCAAGATCTGGACACCCTTGGCACAGATACGCAGTATTTT.

This clone was counted once. This sequence joins TRBV5-5 and TRBJ2-5; D is unresolved. V lost 4 bases, J lost 0 bases, and 7 bases lay in between. This CDR3 contains 13 residues. CDR1 is SGHKS and CDR2 is YYEKEE in the germline V gene (reference sequence). The CDR3 here is CASSLRYQETQYF. The CDR3 DNA sequence: TGTGCCAGCAGCCTACGGTACCAAGAGACCCAGTACTTC.

This rearrangement joins TRBV13 to TRBJ2-3; the match to TRBD2 covers 15 bases. V lost 5 bases to trimming and J lost 0 bases; unmatched junction nucleotides: 6. CDR1 is PRHDT, CDR2 FYEKMQ, per germline (reference sequence). The CDR3 totals 18 residues. The CDR3 DNA reads TGTGCCAGCAGCGGGCGGACTAGCGGGGGGGAGAGCACAGATACGCAGTATTTT. The encoded protein is CASSGRTSGGESTDTQYF.

CDR3 residues: CATQAYTF. CDR3 bases: TGTGCCACCCAAGCCTACACCTTC. The chain recombines TRBV15 with TRBJ1-2; no clear D. The CDR3 length is 8 residues. Germline CDR1 LNHNV, CDR2 YYDKDF (reference sequence). Trimming cost V 8 bases and J 10 bases, with 5 bases left between them.

This chain joins TRBV5-6 and TRBJ2-1, with TRBD1 as a possible D gene (6 bases). V was pared by 2 bases and J by 0 bases, with 12 bases between. Germline CDR1 SGHDT, CDR2 YYEEEE. The CDR3 runs 16 residues. The CDR3 loop is CASSFTGSRSYNEQFF. The CDR3, as DNA: TGTGCCAGCAGCTTTACAGGGAGTCGCTCCTACAATGAGCAGTTCTTC.